Listed below are T cell receptor beta chains from one sample, sequenced in a study of T cells in Graves' hyperthyroidism and ophthalmopathy. TCRdb reprocessed the multiplex PCR reads via MiXCR and lists one record per CDR3 protein. The repertoire holds about 400,000 distinct CDR3 sequences, with around 14% as singletons. The material sequenced was blood. These TCRs come from a woman in her late teens or twenties with Graves' hyperthyroidism that later progressed to Graves' ophthalmopathy. Both conserved end residues are part of each CDR3. D genes are given only for firm matches. Clone size is shown for a subset of rows, as once, few, many or a class of expanded clone.

v_call: TRBV12-3/TRBV12-4; clone_size: many; j_call: TRBJ1-1; d_call: TRBD1; cdr3_aa: CASSSDRATEAFF; cdr3_nt: TGTGCCAGCAGTTCCGACAGGGCCACTGAAGCTTTCTTT
v_call: TRBV2; clone_size: many; j_call: TRBJ2-7; d_call: -; cdr3_aa: CASMERSYEQYF; cdr3_nt: TGTGCCAGCATGGAGCGTTCCTACGAGCAGTACTTC
v_call: TRBV2; clone_size: many; j_call: TRBJ1-4; d_call: -; cdr3_aa: CASSWGTNEKLFF; cdr3_nt: TGTGCCAGCAGCTGGGGGACTAATGAAAAACTGTTTTTT
v_call: TRBV6-1; clone_size: many; j_call: TRBJ2-1; d_call: TRBD1; cdr3_aa: CASRETGKVTEQFF; cdr3_nt: TGTGCCAGCAGGGAGACAGGGAAAGTAACTGAGCAGTTCTTC
v_call: TRBV5-1; clone_size: many; j_call: TRBJ2-7; d_call: TRBD2; cdr3_aa: CASSSGGNYEQYF; cdr3_nt: TGCGCCAGCAGCTCGGGGGGAAACTACGAGCAGTACTTC
v_call: TRBV20-1; clone_size: -; j_call: TRBJ2-1; d_call: TRBD2; cdr3_aa: CSARVGTRASSYNEQFF; cdr3_nt: TGCAGTGCTAGAGTTGGGACTAGGGCGAGCTCCTACAATGAGCAGTTCTTC
v_call: TRBV15; clone_size: many; j_call: TRBJ1-4; d_call: -; cdr3_aa: CATSRVGFEKLFF; cdr3_nt: TGTGCCACCAGCAGAGTAGGGTTTGAAAAACTGTTTTTT
v_call: TRBV28; clone_size: -; j_call: TRBJ2-7; d_call: -; cdr3_aa: CASSLSGAGEQYF; cdr3_nt: TGTGCCAGCAGTTTGTCAGGGGCCGGCGAGCAGTACTTC
v_call: TRBV4-1; clone_size: -; j_call: TRBJ2-1; d_call: TRBD2; cdr3_aa: CASSQDNLAGSYNEQFF; cdr3_nt: TGCGCCAGCAGCCAAGACAACTTAGCGGGATCCTACAATGAGCAGTTCTTC
v_call: TRBV4-3; clone_size: -; j_call: TRBJ2-2; d_call: TRBD2; cdr3_aa: CASSHYLAGGNTGELFF; cdr3_nt: TGCGCCAGCAGCCATTATCTAGCGGGAGGGAACACCGGGGAGCTGTTTTTT
v_call: TRBV12-3/TRBV12-4; clone_size: many; j_call: TRBJ2-2; d_call: TRBD2; cdr3_aa: CASSPGGLAVAGELFF; cdr3_nt: TGTGCCAGCAGTCCCGGAGGACTAGCGGTTGCCGGGGAGCTGTTTTTT
v_call: TRBV5-1; clone_size: -; j_call: TRBJ2-2; d_call: -; cdr3_aa: CASHGGADTGELFF; cdr3_nt: TGCGCCAGCCATGGAGGGGCGGACACCGGGGAGCTGTTTTTT
v_call: TRBV7-9; clone_size: -; j_call: TRBJ1-4; d_call: TRBD1; cdr3_aa: CASSFEGAPAEKLFF; cdr3_nt: TGTGCCAGCAGCTTTGAGGGGGCGCCTGCTGAAAAACTGTTTTTT
v_call: TRBV4-3; clone_size: -; j_call: TRBJ2-7; d_call: -; cdr3_aa: CASSQETTPRGSSYEQYF; cdr3_nt: TGCGCCAGCAGCCAAGAAACCACGCCCCGGGGGAGCTCCTACGAGCAGTACTTC
v_call: TRBV20-1; clone_size: many; j_call: TRBJ2-7; d_call: TRBD1; cdr3_aa: CSAFLSRQGPYEQYF; cdr3_nt: TGCAGTGCTTTTCTCTCCCGACAGGGACCCTACGAGCAGTACTTC
v_call: TRBV27; clone_size: many; j_call: TRBJ2-7; d_call: -; cdr3_aa: CASSIQGGEQYF; cdr3_nt: TGTGCCAGCAGTATCCAGGGCGGCGAGCAGTACTTC
v_call: TRBV5-4; clone_size: few; j_call: TRBJ2-1; d_call: -; cdr3_aa: CASSFESSYNEQFF; cdr3_nt: TGTGCCAGCAGCTTTGAGAGCTCCTACAATGAGCAGTTCTTC
v_call: TRBV7-8; clone_size: many; j_call: TRBJ1-4; d_call: -; cdr3_aa: CASSLGTPGRHAQLFF; cdr3_nt: TGTGCCAGCAGCTTAGGGACGCCGGGCCGTCATGCACAACTGTTTTTT
v_call: TRBV6-2/TRBV6-3; clone_size: many; j_call: TRBJ2-7; d_call: -; cdr3_aa: CASSSYDRTGPKYEQYF; cdr3_nt: TGTGCCAGCAGTTCATATGATAGGACTGGACCAAAGTACGAGCAGTACTTC
v_call: TRBV6-1; clone_size: many; j_call: TRBJ2-7; d_call: -; cdr3_aa: CASASSVQTNEQYF; cdr3_nt: TGTGCCAGCGCTTCTAGCGTGCAGACTAACGAGCAGTACTTC
v_call: TRBV4-1; clone_size: few; j_call: TRBJ1-4; d_call: -; cdr3_aa: CASSQFGGKYEKLFF; cdr3_nt: TGCGCCAGCAGCCAATTCGGCGGAAAGTATGAAAAACTGTTTTTT
v_call: TRBV29-1; clone_size: -; j_call: TRBJ1-1; d_call: -; cdr3_aa: CSVEIGGGTEAFF; cdr3_nt: TGCAGCGTTGAAATAGGGGGTGGTACTGAAGCTTTCTTT
v_call: TRBV27; clone_size: -; j_call: TRBJ2-7; d_call: TRBD2; cdr3_aa: CASRGLAGGSVYEQYF; cdr3_nt: TGTGCCAGCAGGGGACTAGCGGGAGGGTCGGTTTACGAGCAGTACTTC
v_call: TRBV20-1; clone_size: many; j_call: TRBJ2-4; d_call: -; cdr3_aa: CSARLRRAEAKNIQYF; cdr3_nt: TGCAGTGCTAGACTTCGCAGGGCAGAAGCCAAAAACATTCAGTACTTC
v_call: TRBV5-4; clone_size: -; j_call: TRBJ2-5; d_call: -; cdr3_aa: CASSRTGVQETQYF; cdr3_nt: TGTGCCAGCAGCAGGACGGGGGTGCAAGAGACCCAGTACTTC
v_call: TRBV3-1; clone_size: few; j_call: TRBJ2-7; d_call: TRBD2; cdr3_aa: CASSPRLANYEQYF; cdr3_nt: TGTGCCAGCAGCCCCCGACTAGCGAACTACGAGCAGTACTTC
v_call: TRBV14; clone_size: many; j_call: TRBJ1-6; d_call: -; cdr3_aa: CASSQTGGSPLHF; cdr3_nt: TGTGCCAGCAGCCAGACAGGAGGATCACCCCTCCACTTT